This TCR beta chain was profiled in a study of blood T cell repertoires in COVID-19. Across the whole study: COVID-19 samples collected from the United States, Italy and Spain covered acute and convalescent phases.

Enrolled through a virtual design, the participants were between roughly 18 and 95 years of age and came from about two dozen US areas. The data were produced by immunoSEQ multiplex PCR, yet TCRdb's version contains in-frame clones alone and is incomplete. The data show under 300,000 clones, approximately 90% seen once. Source material: PBMCs or T cells enriched from blood (not recorded which). The sequence was collected from a woman in her 30s with acute COVID-19.

In DNA, the CDR3 is TGTGCCAGCAGCTTAGTCGGGACAGGGGGCTTGCACGAGCAGTACTTC. This sequence encodes CASSLVGTGGLHEQYF. V usage is TRBV11-2 and J usage is TRBJ2-7; 12 bases fit TRBD1. The germline V gene encodes CDR1 SGHAT and CDR2 FQNNGV. J gave up 5 bases and V 1 base, and 6 bases lay outside the gene matches. The CDR3 extends over 16 amino acids.